Listed below are T cell receptor beta chains from one sample, sequenced in a study of T cell responses to AZD1222 COVID-19 vaccine. Generated by immunoSEQ multiplex PCR, the TCRdb table keeps only in-frame clones and is missing some. This table holds approximately 110,000 clones, just under 90% found once. The sample here was peripheral blood, taken on day 0 of AZD1222 vaccination. Receptors originate from an adult in good health. Each CDR3 is given with its conserved first and last residue. The D gene is left open where the match is weak. Clone size, where shown, is once, few, many, or a class for clones that have expanded.

v_call	j_call	d_call	clone_size	cdr3_length	cdr3_aa	cdr3_nt
TRBV7-9	TRBJ2-2	-	-	15	CASSLLQGGAGELFF	TGTGCCAGCAGCTTACTTCAGGGAGGAGCCGGGGAGCTGTTTTTT
TRBV9	TRBJ1-6	-	-	16	CASSVDLEAMESPLHF	TGTGCCAGCAGCGTAGATCTAGAGGCGATGGAGTCACCCCTCCACTTT
TRBV10-1	TRBJ1-1	-	-	15	CASSDSPRPNTEAFF	TGCGCCAGCAGTGATTCGCCGCGGCCGAACACTGAAGCTTTCTTT
TRBV5-1	TRBJ2-7	-	-	15	CASSLDKGRGREQYF	TGCGCCAGCAGCTTGGATAAAGGGAGAGGCCGGGAGCAGTACTTC
TRBV10-3	TRBJ1-2	TRBD1	-	17	CAISEPDDREASDGYTF	TGTGCCATCAGTGAGCCAGACGACAGGGAGGCTTCGGATGGCTACACCTTC
TRBV7-8	TRBJ2-7	-	few	13	CASSLGRDYEQYF	TGTGCCAGCAGCTTAGGCCGGGACTACGAGCAGTACTTC
TRBV5-1	TRBJ1-6	-	-	15	CASSYTPENNSPLHF	TGCGCCAGCAGCTATACACCAGAAAACAATTCACCCCTCCACTTT
TRBV28	TRBJ1-2	TRBD1	-	13	CASSLEDRGGYTF	TGTGCCAGCAGTTTAGAGGACAGGGGCGGCTACACCTTC
TRBV6-6	TRBJ1-5	-	-	14	CASSSGQQGSTQHF	TGTGCCAGCAGTTCGGGCCAACAGGGTAGCACCCAGCATTTT
TRBV29-1	TRBJ2-7	-	-	14	CSVYTGQALYEQYF	TGCAGCGTTTATACGGGACAAGCCCTCTACGAGCAGTACTTC
TRBV28	TRBJ2-2	TRBD1	-	14	CASRTGARTGELFF	TGTGCCAGCAGGACAGGGGCTAGGACCGGGGAGCTGTTTTTT
TRBV18	TRBJ2-5	-	-	14	CASSPSGTQETQYF	TGTGCCAGCTCACCATCCGGGACCCAAGAGACCCAGTACTTC
TRBV29-1	TRBJ1-1	-	-	13	CSVEDLENTEAFF	TGCAGCGTTGAAGATCTAGAGAACACTGAAGCTTTCTTT
TRBV5-6	TRBJ1-6	-	-	15	CASSSMTPLHSPLHF	TGTGCCAGCAGCTCGATGACCCCGTTGCACTCACCCCTCCACTTT
TRBV28	TRBJ1-1	-	-	14	CASSFGRARTEAFF	TGTGCCAGCAGTTTCGGGCGGGCTCGCACTGAAGCTTTCTTT
TRBV30	TRBJ2-1	-	-	14	CAWRSSGSYNEQFF	TGTGCCTGGAGGAGCTCCGGCTCCTACAATGAGCAGTTCTTC
TRBV10-3	TRBJ1-2	-	once	13	CAISESGGGGYTF	TGTGCCATCAGTGAATCGGGGGGCGGCGGCTACACCTTC
TRBV6-5	TRBJ2-2	TRBD1	-	14	CASSGTGATGELFF	TGTGCCAGCAGCGGGACAGGAGCCACCGGGGAGCTGTTTTTT
TRBV2	TRBJ1-5	-	-	15	CASRTTVSSNQPQHF	TGTGCCAGCAGGACGACAGTATCTAGCAATCAGCCCCAGCATTTT
TRBV2	TRBJ1-6	-	-	13	CASRGNNNSPLHF	TGTGCCAGCCGAGGCAACAATAATTCACCCCTCCACTTT
TRBV7-2	TRBJ2-2	-	-	13	CASSPQWTGELFF	TGTGCCAGCAGCCCTCAGTGGACCGGGGAGCTGTTTTTT
TRBV3-1/TRBV3-2	TRBJ1-4	-	-	16	CASSQVGREFNEKLFF	TGTGCCAGCAGCCAAGTGGGCAGAGAATTTAATGAAAAACTGTTTTTT
TRBV6-5	TRBJ1-1	-	-	16	CASSYYSGPRDLEAFF	TGTGCCAGCAGTTACTATAGCGGACCAAGAGACCTTGAAGCTTTCTTT
TRBV21-1	TRBJ2-1	-	-	18	CASSKAIIGGGGYNEQFF	TGTGCCAGCAGCAAAGCAATCATTGGGGGGGGAGGTTACAATGAGCAGTTCTTC
TRBV19	TRBJ1-6	-	-	13	CASSAGANSPLHF	TGTGCCAGTAGTGCAGGGGCCAATTCACCCCTCCACTTT
TRBV5-8	TRBJ2-3	TRBD1	-	13	CASSSQGADTQYF	TGTGCCAGCAGCTCCCAGGGGGCTGATACGCAGTATTTT
TRBV27	TRBJ2-5	TRBD2	-	14	CASRAGEIQETQYF	TGTGCCAGCAGGGCGGGGGAGATCCAAGAGACCCAGTACTTC
TRBV7-2	TRBJ2-1	-	-	15	CASSTRWGRPNEQFF	TGTGCCAGCAGCACCCGGTGGGGTCGTCCGAATGAGCAGTTCTTC
TRBV4-2	TRBJ1-5	TRBD1	-	16	CASSQAGTGGNQPQHF	TGTGCCAGCAGCCAAGCCGGGACAGGGGGCAATCAGCCCCAGCATTTT
TRBV3-1/TRBV3-2	TRBJ1-2	-	-	16	CASSSTSRGLNYGYTF	TGTGCCAGCAGCTCCACTTCGAGGGGGTTGAACTATGGCTACACCTTC
TRBV30	TRBJ1-1	-	few	13	CAWGLGLRTEAFF	TGTGCCTGGGGTCTCGGCCTGCGGACTGAAGCTTTCTTT
TRBV7-9	TRBJ1-6	-	-	15	CASRLGSGQKSPLHF	TGTGCCAGCAGGCTCGGCTCGGGACAAAAATCACCCCTCCACTTT
TRBV13	TRBJ2-1	-	once	16	CASSPPGAQGYNEQFF	TGTGCCAGCAGCCCCCCGGGTGCCCAGGGGTACAATGAGCAGTTCTTC
TRBV6-2/TRBV6-3	TRBJ2-5	TRBD1	-	18	CASSYPLGDSIWKETQYF	TGTGCCAGCAGTTATCCCCTTGGGGACAGCATTTGGAAAGAGACCCAGTACTTC
TRBV7-9	TRBJ1-1	TRBD1	-	14	CASVNRDRDTEAFF	TGTGCCAGCGTAAACAGAGACAGGGACACTGAAGCTTTCTTT
TRBV11-2	TRBJ2-5	-	-	16	CASSPPGGMGEETQYF	TGTGCCAGCAGCCCCCCTGGGGGAATGGGGGAAGAGACCCAGTACTTC
TRBV30	TRBJ2-7	TRBD1	-	14	CAWQQGASSYEQYF	TGTGCCTGGCAACAGGGGGCTTCCAGCTACGAGCAGTACTTC
TRBV18	TRBJ1-2	TRBD1	-	13	CASSLTGGDGYTF	TGTGCCAGCTCACTGACAGGGGGCGATGGCTACACCTTC
TRBV7-6	TRBJ1-3	TRBD1	-	16	CASSERQGGPGNTIYF	TGTGCCAGCAGCGAGCGACAGGGAGGTCCTGGAAACACCATATATTTT
TRBV6-5	TRBJ1-4	TRBD1	-	16	CASSYRWDRAGEKLFF	TGTGCCAGCAGTTATCGGTGGGACAGGGCTGGTGAAAAACTGTTTTTT
TRBV9	TRBJ2-5	TRBD1	-	14	CASSVATGDETQYF	TGTGCCAGCAGCGTAGCCACAGGGGACGAGACCCAGTACTTC
TRBV7-8	TRBJ2-5	-	-	13	CASSLMWVETQYF	TGTGCCAGCAGCTTAATGTGGGTAGAGACCCAGTACTTC
TRBV28	TRBJ1-3	-	once	14	CASSLKTVGNTIYF	TGTGCCAGCAGTTTAAAGACAGTTGGAAACACCATATATTTT
TRBV2	TRBJ2-1	-	-	10	CASRMNEQFF	TGTGCCAGCCGTATGAATGAGCAGTTCTTC
TRBV3-1/TRBV3-2	TRBJ2-1	TRBD2	-	17	CASSQRTAGGQYNEQFF	TGTGCCAGCAGCCAAAGGACAGCGGGGGGGCAGTACAATGAGCAGTTCTTC
TRBV19	TRBJ2-7	TRBD2	-	13	CASSIQRDYEQYF	TGTGCCAGTAGTATACAGCGGGACTACGAGCAGTACTTC
TRBV5-1	TRBJ2-7	TRBD2	-	17	CAGPGTSGGLLSYEQYF	TGCGCCGGGCCCGGGACTAGCGGGGGGCTCCTATCCTACGAGCAGTACTTC
TRBV6-5	TRBJ1-2	-	-	14	CASSYSRGEYGYTF	TGTGCCAGCAGTTACTCGAGGGGGGAATATGGCTACACCTTC
TRBV5-6	TRBJ2-2	-	-	13	CASSLTGPGELFF	TGTGCCAGCAGCTTAACAGGGCCCGGGGAGCTGTTTTTT
TRBV2	TRBJ1-5	TRBD1	-	15	CASRATGVANQPQHF	TGTGCCAGCAGAGCGACAGGGGTCGCGAATCAGCCCCAGCATTTT
TRBV28	TRBJ2-1	-	-	14	CASSPRQVYNEQFF	TGTGCCAGCAGTCCTCGACAGGTGTACAATGAGCAGTTCTTC
TRBV5-5	TRBJ1-2	TRBD1	-	15	CASSSGQGIYYGYTF	TGTGCCAGCAGCTCCGGACAGGGGATCTACTATGGCTACACCTTC
TRBV3-1/TRBV3-2	TRBJ2-1	TRBD2	-	17	CASRPTDGLAENNEQFF	TGTGCCAGCAGACCTACAGATGGACTAGCGGAAAACAATGAGCAGTTCTTC
TRBV7-8	TRBJ2-5	TRBD1	-	15	CASSPWTGVQETQYF	TGTGCCAGCAGCCCGTGGACAGGGGTCCAAGAGACCCAGTACTTC
TRBV12-3/TRBV12-4	TRBJ1-2	-	-	12	CASSRGPAGYTF	TGTGCCAGCAGCCGGGGGCCGGCGGGCTACACCTTC
TRBV24-1	TRBJ2-3	-	-	13	CATSDKITDTQYF	TGTGCCACCAGTGACAAGATCACAGATACGCAGTATTTT
TRBV5-1	TRBJ1-3	-	once	14	CASSLDSSGNTIYF	TGCGCCAGCAGCTTGGACAGCTCTGGAAACACCATATATTTT
TRBV23-1	TRBJ2-1	-	-	16	CASSTPGPLVYNEQFF	TGCGCCAGCAGTACCCCCGGGCCCCTCGTCTACAATGAGCAGTTCTTC
TRBV7-6	TRBJ1-1	-	-	15	CASSLVTATNTEAFF	TGTGCCAGCAGCTTAGTGACAGCGACGAACACTGAAGCTTTCTTT
TRBV6-2/TRBV6-3	TRBJ2-1	TRBD2	-	15	CASSDMGLAGNEQFF	TGTGCCAGCAGTGATATGGGACTAGCGGGCAATGAGCAGTTCTTC